These T cell receptor beta chains were read from a single sample in a study of metastatic and nonmetastatic thyroid tumors. TCRdb re-clonotyped the PCR reads through MiXCR. The sample lists 60,000 or so clones, 4% to 4.5% seen once, with about a fifth in the top ten. Sequenced input: blood. The receptors come from a female donor with papillary thyroid cancer or a benign thyroid nodule (not recorded which). Some clones in this sample may be carry-over from other donors' samples. The CDR3 runs from the conserved cysteine through the conserved F or W. A D gene is named only where the DNA matches it firmly. Rows give clone size only sometimes, using once, few, many, or a class for an expanded clone.

clone size	V gene	D gene	CDR3 length	J gene	CDR3 protein	CDR3 DNA
many	TRBV27	-	15	TRBJ2-3	CASSFGAIGTDTQYF	TGTGCCAGCAGTTTTGGGGCCATAGGGACAGATACGCAGTATTTT
many	TRBV10-3	-	15	TRBJ1-3	CAISEGAGSGNTIYF	TGTGCCATCAGTGAAGGAGCCGGCTCTGGAAACACCATATATTTT
many	TRBV20-1	TRBD2	16	TRBJ2-1	CSANFPASGMRDEQFF	TGCAGTGCTAACTTCCCGGCTAGCGGGATGAGGGATGAGCAGTTCTTC
-	TRBV11-2	-	16	TRBJ2-7	CASSSQTRGRSYEQYF	TGTGCCAGCAGCTCCCAGACTAGAGGGAGGTCCTACGAGCAGTACTTC
many	TRBV9	TRBD1	14	TRBJ2-7	CASSVVTGGGEQYF	TGTGCCAGCAGCGTAGTAACAGGGGGCGGTGAGCAGTACTTC
many	TRBV11-3	-	15	TRBJ2-1	CASSPIDRPRHEQFF	TGTGCCAGCAGCCCTATAGACAGGCCGAGGCATGAGCAGTTCTTC
many	TRBV5-1	-	13	TRBJ2-5	CASSFWETETQYF	TGCGCCAGCAGCTTTTGGGAAACAGAGACCCAGTACTTC
many	TRBV2	TRBD2	14	TRBJ2-1	CASIGGEGPNEQFF	TGTGCCAGCATTGGGGGGGAGGGCCCCAATGAGCAGTTCTTC
few	TRBV6-6	TRBD1	15	TRBJ2-3	CASNYSGTGLDTQYF	TGTGCCAGCAATTACTCGGGGACAGGGTTGGATACGCAGTATTTT
many	TRBV7-9	TRBD2	16	TRBJ2-1	CASSLAASGTNNEQFF	TGTGCCAGCAGCTTAGCGGCTAGCGGGACCAACAATGAGCAGTTCTTC
many	TRBV5-1	-	15	TRBJ1-1	CASSLAAGLNTEAFF	TGCGCCAGCAGCTTGGCCGCAGGACTGAACACTGAAGCTTTCTTT
medium-sized	TRBV28	-	15	TRBJ2-7	CASRSGARGNSEQYF	TGTGCCAGCAGGTCCGGGGCGAGGGGGAATAGCGAGCAGTACTTC
many	TRBV28	TRBD1	16	TRBJ2-5	CASSPDRGRDQETQYF	TGTGCCAGCAGTCCGGACAGGGGGCGGGACCAAGAGACCCAGTACTTC
many	TRBV5-6	-	12	TRBJ2-7	CASSLIRGEQYF	TGTGCCAGCAGCTTGATCAGGGGCGAGCAGTACTTC
many	TRBV5-5	TRBD2	16	TRBJ2-7	CASSLAGTSGSLNQYF	TGTGCCAGCAGCTTGGCAGGGACTAGCGGTTCCCTCAATCAGTACTTC
-	TRBV6-1	-	16	TRBJ2-6	CARMEGWVYGANVMTF	TGTGCCAGAATGGAGGGGTGGGTATACGGGGCCAACGTCATGACTTTC
many	TRBV3-1	TRBD1	15	TRBJ2-7	CASSQVWAGGAEQYF	TGTGCCAGCAGCCAAGTTTGGGCAGGGGGCGCCGAGCAGTACTTC
many	TRBV6-1	TRBD2	15	TRBJ2-1	CASSRARGDMNEQFF	TGTGCCAGCAGCCGAGCGCGGGGGGATATGAATGAGCAGTTCTTC
large	TRBV20-1	-	12	TRBJ2-7	CSAGRGDYEQYF	TGCAGTGCTGGGCGCGGCGACTACGAGCAGTACTTC
many	TRBV29-1	TRBD1	14	TRBJ2-2	CSVESRGHTGELFF	TGCAGCGTTGAAAGCAGGGGGCATACCGGGGAGCTGTTTTTT
few	TRBV28	-	15	TRBJ1-2	CASNLTDKPNYGYTF	TGTGCCAGCAACCTTACGGACAAACCTAACTATGGCTACACCTTC
many	TRBV20-1	TRBD2	14	TRBJ2-1	CSARDWTSGDEQFF	TGCAGTGCTAGGGACTGGACTAGCGGCGATGAGCAGTTCTTC
many	TRBV5-1	-	15	TRBJ2-3	CASSLVGQRTDTQYF	TGCGCCAGCAGCTTGGTGGGCCAAAGGACAGATACGCAGTATTTT
-	TRBV24-1	TRBD2	15	TRBJ2-3	CATSYSGGRADTQYF	TGTGCCACCAGTTATTCTGGCGGGAGGGCCGATACGCAGTATTTT
many	TRBV9	-	13	TRBJ1-2	CASSVDTNYGYTF	TGTGCCAGCAGCGTGGACACGAACTATGGCTACACCTTC
few	TRBV28	-	12	TRBJ2-7	CASSLRGNEQYF	TGTGCCAGCAGTTTACGTGGGAACGAGCAGTACTTC
few	TRBV13	-	15	TRBJ2-2	CASSLKGLNTGELFF	TGTGCCAGCAGCTTAAAGGGACTTAACACCGGGGAGCTGTTTTTT
many	TRBV20-1	TRBD2	17	TRBJ2-7	CSARDFGLAGESDEQYF	TGCAGTGCTAGAGATTTCGGCCTAGCGGGAGAAAGCGACGAGCAGTACTTC
-	TRBV27	TRBD1	14	TRBJ2-7	CASSPRDRNYGQYF	TGTGCCAGCAGTCCCCGGGACAGAAACTACGGGCAGTATTTC
many	TRBV7-3	-	13	TRBJ2-1	CASSLTFGDEQFF	TGTGCCAGCAGCTTAACGTTTGGTGATGAGCAGTTCTTC
-	TRBV6-1	TRBD2	14	TRBJ2-1	CASSETSDYNEQFF	TGTGCCAGCAGTGAAACTAGCGACTACAATGAGCAGTTCTTC
many	TRBV20-1	TRBD2	15	TRBJ2-7	CSAGPHSGRAYEQYF	TGCAGTGCCGGTCCACATAGCGGGAGGGCCTACGAGCAGTACTTC
few	TRBV6-1	-	15	TRBJ2-3	CASRPDRASKETQYF	TGTGCCAGCAGGCCGGACAGAGCTAGCAAAGAAACGCAGTATTTT
-	TRBV7-9	-	13	TRBJ1-2	CASSSGAGYGYTF	TGTGCCAGCAGCTCAGGGGCGGGGTATGGCTACACCTTC
few	TRBV18	-	14	TRBJ2-1	CASSPTRQGVEQFF	TGTGCCAGCTCACCGACTAGACAGGGTGTTGAGCAGTTCTTC
-	TRBV4-1	TRBD2	16	TRBJ2-2	CASCHRTSANTGELFF	TGCGCCAGCTGCCATAGGACTAGCGCGAACACCGGGGAGCTGTTTTTT
many	TRBV7-2	TRBD1	15	TRBJ1-3	CASSSTGSSGNTIYF	TGTGCCAGCAGCTCGACAGGGTCCTCTGGAAACACCATATATTTT
few	TRBV20-1	TRBD2	16	TRBJ2-3	CSAKILAGGPVDTQYF	TGCAGTGCAAAAATCCTAGCGGGGGGGCCGGTAGATACGCAGTATTTT
few	TRBV6-2/TRBV6-3	-	14	TRBJ1-5	CASSYSRSNQPQHF	TGTGCCAGCAGTTACTCCAGAAGCAATCAGCCCCAGCATTTT
-	TRBV28	-	15	TRBJ2-2	CASSLRGPRTGELFF	TGTGCCAGCAGTTTGAGGGGACCGCGGACCGGGGAGCTGTTTTTT
-	TRBV3-1	-	14	TRBJ2-6	CASSQIPGANVLTF	TGTGCCAGCAGCCAAATCCCTGGGGCCAACGTCCTGACTTTC
few	TRBV15	-	17	TRBJ2-1	CATSRQLIWRARVEQFF	TGTGCCACCAGCAGACAGCTTATCTGGAGGGCCAGAGTTGAGCAGTTCTTC
many	TRBV5-1	-	14	TRBJ2-3	CASSLGLYTDTQYF	TGCGCCAGCAGCTTGGGACTCTACACAGATACGCAGTATTTT
many	TRBV2	-	19	TRBJ2-2	CASSGAPGLRNSNTGELFF	TGTGCCAGCAGTGGGGCCCCGGGACTGCGAAACTCGAACACCGGGGAGCTGTTTTTT
many	TRBV6-1	-	14	TRBJ2-7	CASSDRGSSYEQYF	TGTGCCAGCAGTGACCGGGGCAGCTCCTACGAGCAGTACTTC
many	TRBV11-1	TRBD1	20	TRBJ2-6	CASSPPPGTGSHSGANVLTF	TGTGCCAGCAGCCCCCCCCCTGGGACAGGGTCCCACTCTGGGGCCAACGTCCTGACTTTC
-	TRBV11-2	-	14	TRBJ2-7	CANSFRDLLYEQYF	TGTGCCAACAGCTTTCGAGACCTTCTTTACGAGCAGTACTTC
-	TRBV12-3/TRBV12-4	-	18	TRBJ2-1	CASTIGNSGLSYYNEQFF	TGTGCCAGCACCATTGGGAATAGCGGCCTGAGCTACTACAATGAGCAGTTCTTC
many	TRBV7-2	TRBD1	14	TRBJ1-2	CASSLFDRENGYTF	TGTGCCAGCAGCTTATTCGACAGGGAGAATGGCTACACCTTC
-	TRBV15	-	15	TRBJ2-1	CATIINSQSRHEQFF	TGTGCCACCATCATCAACTCCCAGTCTCGGCATGAGCAGTTCTTC
many	TRBV6-1	TRBD1	13	TRBJ1-1	CASSPTGLTEAFF	TGTGCCAGCAGTCCGACAGGGCTCACTGAAGCTTTCTTT
few	TRBV2	-	12	TRBJ2-3	CASSQRPDTQYF	TGTGCCAGCAGTCAACGGCCAGATACGCAGTATTTT
many	TRBV28	-	14	TRBJ1-5	CASRGAGSNQPQHF	TGTGCCAGCAGGGGGGCGGGGAGCAATCAGCCCCAGCATTTT
few	TRBV7-9	-	16	TRBJ1-5	CASSLLGPYSNQPQHF	TGTGCCAGCAGCCTCCTGGGGCCCTATAGCAATCAGCCCCAGCATTTT
many	TRBV28	-	13	TRBJ2-7	CASKSGGGYEQYF	TGTGCCAGCAAGTCAGGTGGAGGATACGAGCAGTACTTC
few	TRBV5-1	-	11	TRBJ2-1	CASSLNREQFF	TGCGCCAGCAGCCTCAACAGGGAACAGTTCTTC
-	TRBV12-3/TRBV12-4	-	12	TRBJ2-7	CASRGANYEQYF	TGTGCCAGCAGGGGGGCCAACTACGAGCAGTACTTC
few	TRBV19	TRBD2	16	TRBJ2-7	CASRSRTSGSVSEQYF	TGTGCCAGTAGATCCCGGACTAGCGGGAGTGTATCCGAGCAGTACTTC